The clone carrying this T cell receptor beta chain was recorded a few times. Its cognate antigen is unknown. Looked up from germline, CDR1 is MNHNY and CDR2 is SVGAGI (reference sequence). The junction had 7 bases not matched to a gene; V was cut back by 2 bases and J by 8 bases. This CDR3 is 14 amino acids long. The sample comes from a study of blood T cells in healthy people across ages. A sample-barcoded 5' primer and a J-beta primer mix were used in a second PCR of roughly 7 to 11 cycles. Each single sample gave us at least 2.5 million CDR3-containing paired-end reads. TCRdb independently ran MiXCR on the 5' RACE reads; one entry per CDR3 protein. The sample includes 750,000 or so distinct CDR3 sequences, approximately 25% of them seen just once. Overall study findings and caveats: The study could not conclusively compare naive and antigen-experienced cells, given its unsorted PBMCs.

These data also featured in a second study, about T cells of mothers and their children.

The sample was blood. This chain uses TRBV6-6 with TRBJ1-2; 8 bases are shared with TRBD1. This clonotype was sampled from a boy younger than 18 in good health. The CDR3 spells CASSYEDSGGGYTF. The CDR3 bases are TGTGCCAGCAGTTACGAGGATTCAGGGGGCGGCTACACCTTC.